The rows below give T cell receptor beta chains drawn from one sample of a study of CD8+CD57+ T cells in acquired aplastic anemia. Using its own MiXCR run on the reads, TCRdb lists one record per CDR3 protein. The sample lists 100,000 to 150,000 distinct CDR3 sequences, about 43% occurring once. Sequenced input: sorted CD4+, CD8+, or CD8+CD57+ T cells (not recorded which) from PBMCs. These receptors came from a human donor with aplastic anemia. Each CDR3 is given with its conserved first and last residue. D genes are given only for firm matches. Not all rows give a size; the values are once, few, many and, for expanded clones, a class.

abundance | d_gene | j_gene | v_gene | CDR3aa | CDR3nt
. | TRBD2 | TRBJ2-3 | TRBV11-1 | CASSRLSGVTDTQYF | TGTGCCAGCAGCCGCCTCAGCGGGGTCACAGATACGCAGTATTTT
. | . | TRBJ2-5 | TRBV29-1 | CSVEDLREETQYF | TGCAGCGTTGAAGATCTCAGGGAAGAGACCCAGTACTTC
. | . | TRBJ1-3 | TRBV19 | CASSNTGRSGNTIYF | TGTGCCAGTAGTAACACGGGCCGCTCTGGAAACACCATATATTTT
many | . | TRBJ1-2 | TRBV12-3/TRBV12-4 | CASSPLKGRYGYTF | TGTGCCAGCAGTCCACTGAAGGGGAGGTATGGCTACACCTTC
many | . | TRBJ2-7 | TRBV7-2 | CASSYDSLYEQYF | TGTGCCAGCAGCTACGACAGCCTCTACGAGCAGTACTTC
many | . | TRBJ2-3 | TRBV10-2 | CASSVERYTDTQYF | TGCGCCAGCAGTGTTGAGCGGTACACAGATACGCAGTATTTT
. | TRBD1 | TRBJ2-3 | TRBV19 | CASSSGGWNEQYF | TGTGCCAGTAGTTCAGGGGGCTGGAATGAGCAGTATTTT
. | . | TRBJ2-7 | TRBV7-2 | CASSLTTSTAQYF | TGTGCCAGCAGCTTAACCACTAGTACTGCGCAGTACTTC
. | . | TRBJ2-5 | TRBV7-2 | CASSLSPGVGETQYF | TGTGCCAGCAGCTTATCCCCAGGGGTAGGGGAGACCCAGTACTTC
many | . | TRBJ2-2 | TRBV14 | CASSHWTPNTGELFF | TGTGCCAGCAGCCACTGGACACCGAACACCGGGGAGCTGTTTTTT
few | . | TRBJ2-7 | TRBV18 | CASSPRNRDTYEQYF | TGTGCCAGCTCACCCCGAAACAGGGATACCTACGAGCAGTACTTC
. | TRBD2 | TRBJ2-7 | TRBV5-1 | CASSLGFSGGAGEQYF | TGCGCCAGCAGCTTGGGATTTAGCGGGGGGGCCGGGGAGCAGTACTTC
. | . | TRBJ2-7 | TRBV9 | CASSVVGGNEQYF | TGTGCCAGCAGCGTAGTTGGAGGCAACGAGCAGTACTTC
many | . | TRBJ1-5 | TRBV10-3 | CAISDARLGGSNQPQHF | TGTGCCATCAGTGACGCCCGACTGGGAGGGAGCAATCAGCCCCAGCATTTT
many | . | TRBJ2-3 | TRBV9 | CASSVAGGASTDTQYF | TGTGCCAGCAGCGTAGCTGGCGGGGCCAGCACAGATACGCAGTATTTT
many | . | TRBJ1-1 | TRBV10-3 | CAISESQGFGTEAFF | TGTGCCATCAGTGAGTCTCAGGGGTTTGGCACTGAAGCTTTCTTT
many | . | TRBJ2-7 | TRBV7-2 | CASSLRTAIYEQYF | TGTGCCAGCAGCTTGCGGACAGCTATCTACGAGCAGTACTTC
many | TRBD2 | TRBJ2-2 | TRBV7-9 | CASSRSGGTGELFF | TGTGCCAGCAGCCGCAGCGGGGGCACCGGGGAGCTGTTTTTT
. | . | TRBJ2-7 | TRBV27 | CARAGHLPSKAAYEQYF | TGTGCCCGCGCGGGACATTTGCCCTCTAAAGCGGCCTACGAGCAGTACTTC
many | . | TRBJ2-2 | TRBV7-7 | CASSLDRDGELFF | TGTGCCAGCAGCTTAGACAGGGACGGGGAGCTGTTTTTT
many | . | TRBJ2-7 | TRBV7-6 | CASSLGGESYEQYF | TGTGCCAGCAGCTTAGGGGGGGAGTCCTACGAGCAGTACTTC
many | . | TRBJ2-2 | TRBV3-1 | CASSQVSANTGELFF | TGTGCCAGCAGCCAAGTGAGTGCGAACACCGGGGAGCTGTTTTTT
. | . | TRBJ2-3 | TRBV5-6 | CASSEWGDTPYF | TGTGCCAGCAGCGAATGGGGGGACACTCCGTATTTT
once | TRBD2 | TRBJ2-3 | TRBV20-1 | CSASGGAGIGTDTQYF | TGCAGTGCTAGCGGGGGGGCTGGTATAGGGACAGATACGCAGTATTTT
. | TRBD1 | TRBJ1-1 | TRBV2 | CASNRDRGAFF | TGTGCCAGCAACCGGGACAGGGGAGCTTTCTTT
. | TRBD1 | TRBJ1-2 | TRBV10-3 | CAISEGGTALYGYTF | TGTGCCATCAGTGAAGGGGGGACAGCACTCTATGGCTACACCTTC
. | TRBD2 | TRBJ2-1 | TRBV10-3 | CAIRVAGGDNEQFF | TGTGCCATCAGGGTAGCGGGGGGTGACAATGAGCAGTTCTTC
. | . | TRBJ2-1 | TRBV19 | CAGGDSYNEQFF | TGTGCCGGGGGGGACAGCTACAATGAGCAGTTCTTC
. | . | TRBJ2-7 | TRBV7-2 | CASSPSGFDEQHF | TGTGCCAGCAGCCCCAGCGGGTTCGACGAGCAGCACTTC
. | . | TRBJ1-4 | TRBV7-2 | CASSNRGGEYEKLFF | TGTGCCAGCAGCAATAGAGGAGGGGAGTACGAAAAACTGTTTTTT
. | . | TRBJ2-6 | TRBV29-1 | CSVNSGANVLTF | TGCAGCGTAAACTCTGGGGCCAACGTCCTGACTTTC
many | . | TRBJ2-5 | TRBV20-1 | CSARPDPLGETQYF | TGCAGTGCTAGACCTGACCCTTTGGGGGAGACCCAGTACTTC
many | TRBD1 | TRBJ2-5 | TRBV9 | CASSVAPTGTGGGETQYF | TGTGCCAGCAGCGTAGCCCCCACCGGGACAGGGGGCGGGGAGACCCAGTACTTC
. | . | TRBJ2-7 | TRBV20-1 | CSASSSAEAEQYF | TGCAGTGCTAGTTCGTCGGCCGAGGCCGAGCAGTACTTC
many | . | TRBJ1-3 | TRBV12-3/TRBV12-4 | CASSSAQTDGNTIYF | TGTGCCAGCAGTTCAGCCCAGACGGATGGAAACACCATATATTTT
many | TRBD1 | TRBJ1-6 | TRBV6-1 | CASSEGTGSVSPLHF | TGTGCCAGCAGTGAAGGGACAGGGTCGGTTTCACCCCTCCACTTT
. | . | TRBJ1-2 | TRBV24-1 | CATSGAGFYGYTF | TGTGCCACCAGTGGGGCAGGGTTCTATGGCTACACCTTC
. | TRBD2 | TRBJ2-1 | TRBV4-1 | CASSHPGGGAYEQFF | TGCGCCAGCAGCCACCCCGGCGGGGGGGCCTATGAGCAGTTCTTC
. | . | TRBJ2-1 | TRBV9 | CASSGTHEQFF | TGTGCCAGCAGCGGGACCCATGAGCAGTTCTTC
. | TRBD2 | TRBJ2-5 | TRBV7-7 | CASSHGTSGGETQYF | TGTGCCAGCAGCCACGGGACTAGCGGGGGAGAGACCCAGTACTTC
many | . | TRBJ1-2 | TRBV19 | CASSIKGIPGYTF | TGTGCCAGTAGTATCAAGGGGATCCCTGGCTACACCTTC
few | . | TRBJ2-2 | TRBV4-1 | CASSQGIGVSGELFF | TGCGCCAGCAGCCAAGGGATTGGGGTTTCCGGGGAGCTGTTTTTT
many | . | TRBJ1-6 | TRBV6-1 | CASSELQTGTNSPLHF | TGTGCCAGCAGTGAACTACAGACAGGAACAAATTCACCCCTCCACTTT